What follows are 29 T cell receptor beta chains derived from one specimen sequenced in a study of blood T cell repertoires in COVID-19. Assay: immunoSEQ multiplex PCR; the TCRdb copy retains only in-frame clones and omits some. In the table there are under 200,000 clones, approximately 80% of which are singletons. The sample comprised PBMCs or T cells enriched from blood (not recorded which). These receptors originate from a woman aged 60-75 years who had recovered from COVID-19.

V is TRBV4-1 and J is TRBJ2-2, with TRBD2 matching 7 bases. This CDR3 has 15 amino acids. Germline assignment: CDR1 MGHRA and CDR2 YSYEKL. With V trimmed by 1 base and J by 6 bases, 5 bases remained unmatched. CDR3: CASSQAGLTPGELFF. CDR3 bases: TGCGCCAGCAGCCAAGCGGGACTAACTCCCGGGGAGCTGTTTTTT.

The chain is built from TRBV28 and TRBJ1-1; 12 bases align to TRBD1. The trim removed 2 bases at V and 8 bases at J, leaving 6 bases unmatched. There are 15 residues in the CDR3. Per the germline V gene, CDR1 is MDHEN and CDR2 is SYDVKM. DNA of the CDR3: TGTGCCAGCAGTTTACCGGGACAGGGGGCCTTCGAAGCTTTCTTT. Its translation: CASSLPGQGAFEAFF.

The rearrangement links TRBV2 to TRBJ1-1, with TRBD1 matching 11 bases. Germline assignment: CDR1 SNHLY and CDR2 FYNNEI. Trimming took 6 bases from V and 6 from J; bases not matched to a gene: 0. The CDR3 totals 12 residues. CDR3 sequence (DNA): TGTGCCAGCAGGGACAGGGGGCCTGAAGCTTTCTTT. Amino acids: CASRDRGPEAFF.

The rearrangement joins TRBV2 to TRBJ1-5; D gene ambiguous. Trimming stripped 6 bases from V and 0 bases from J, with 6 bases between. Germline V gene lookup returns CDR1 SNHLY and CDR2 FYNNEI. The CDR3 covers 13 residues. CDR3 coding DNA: TGTGCCAGCAGACGCGATAGCAATCAGCCCCAGCATTTT. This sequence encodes CASRRDSNQPQHF.

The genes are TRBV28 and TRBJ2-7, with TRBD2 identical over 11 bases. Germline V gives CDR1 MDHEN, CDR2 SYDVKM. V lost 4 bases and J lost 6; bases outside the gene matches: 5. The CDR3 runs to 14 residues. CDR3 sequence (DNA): TGTGCCAGCAGTTCCTTCGGGACTAGCGGCGAGCAGTACTTC. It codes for CASSSFGTSGEQYF.

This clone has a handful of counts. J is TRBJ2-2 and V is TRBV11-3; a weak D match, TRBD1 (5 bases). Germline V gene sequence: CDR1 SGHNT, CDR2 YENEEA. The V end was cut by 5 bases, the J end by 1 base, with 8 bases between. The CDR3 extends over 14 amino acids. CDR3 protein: CASSTDRNTGELFF. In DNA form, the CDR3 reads TGTGCCAGCAGCACAGACAGGAACACCGGGGAGCTGTTTTTT.

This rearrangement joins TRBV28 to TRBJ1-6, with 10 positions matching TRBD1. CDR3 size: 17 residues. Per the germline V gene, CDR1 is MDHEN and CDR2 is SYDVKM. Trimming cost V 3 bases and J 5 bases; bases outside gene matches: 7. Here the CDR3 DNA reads TGTGCCAGCAGTTTGTCGGGGACAGGGGATAATAATTCACCCCTCCACTTT. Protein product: CASSLSGTGDNNSPLHF.

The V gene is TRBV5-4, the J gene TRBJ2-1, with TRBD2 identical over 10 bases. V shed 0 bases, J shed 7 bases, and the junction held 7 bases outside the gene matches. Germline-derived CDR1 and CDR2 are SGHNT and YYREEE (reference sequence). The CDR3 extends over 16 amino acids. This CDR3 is CASSLGAGGPGNEQFF. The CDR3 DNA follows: TGTGCCAGCAGCTTGGGAGCGGGAGGGCCTGGAAATGAGCAGTTCTTC.

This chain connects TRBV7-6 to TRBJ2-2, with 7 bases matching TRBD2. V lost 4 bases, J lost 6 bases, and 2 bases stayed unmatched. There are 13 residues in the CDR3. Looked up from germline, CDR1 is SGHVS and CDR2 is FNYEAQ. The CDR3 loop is CASSSGLAGELFF. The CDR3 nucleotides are TGTGCCAGCAGCTCTGGACTAGCCGGGGAGCTGTTTTTT.

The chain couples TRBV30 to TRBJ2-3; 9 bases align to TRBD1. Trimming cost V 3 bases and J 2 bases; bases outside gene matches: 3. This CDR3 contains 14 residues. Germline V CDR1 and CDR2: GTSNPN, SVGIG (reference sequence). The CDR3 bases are TGTGCCTGGAGCACAGGGGGCATCACAGATACGCAGTATTTT. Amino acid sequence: CAWSTGGITDTQYF.

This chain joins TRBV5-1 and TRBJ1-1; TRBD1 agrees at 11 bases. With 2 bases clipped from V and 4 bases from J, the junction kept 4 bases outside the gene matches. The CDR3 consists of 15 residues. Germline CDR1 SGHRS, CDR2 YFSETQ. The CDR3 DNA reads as TGCGCCAGCAGCTTCACCGGGACAGGGGGCACTGAAGCTTTCTTT. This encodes CASSFTGTGGTEAFF.

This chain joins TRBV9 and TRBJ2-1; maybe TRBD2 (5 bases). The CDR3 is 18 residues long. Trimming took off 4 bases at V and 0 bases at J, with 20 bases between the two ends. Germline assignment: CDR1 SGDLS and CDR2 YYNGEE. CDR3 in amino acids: CASSPRPLDSGSYNEQFF. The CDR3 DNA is TGTGCCAGCAGCCCTCGCCCTTTGGACTCCGGCTCCTACAATGAGCAGTTCTTC.

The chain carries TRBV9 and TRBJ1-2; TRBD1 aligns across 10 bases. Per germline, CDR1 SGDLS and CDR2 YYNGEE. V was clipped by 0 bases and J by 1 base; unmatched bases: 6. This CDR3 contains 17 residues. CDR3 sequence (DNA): TGTGCCAGCAGCGTAGACCGGGACAGGGGACTTAACTATGGCTACACCTTC. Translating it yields CASSVDRDRGLNYGYTF.

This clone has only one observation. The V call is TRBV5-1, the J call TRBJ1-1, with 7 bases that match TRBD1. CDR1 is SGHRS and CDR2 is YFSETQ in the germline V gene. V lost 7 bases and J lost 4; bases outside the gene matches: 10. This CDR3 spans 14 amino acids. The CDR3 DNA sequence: TGCGCCAGCCAAACAGGGGCCGGGGGCACTGAAGCTTTCTTT. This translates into CASQTGAGGTEAFF. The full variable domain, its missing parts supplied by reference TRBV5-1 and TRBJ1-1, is KAGVTQTPRYLIKTRGQQVTLSCSPISGHRSVSWYQQTPGQGLQFLFEYFSETQRNKGNFPGRFSGRQFSNSRSEMNVSTLELGDSALYLCASQTGAGGTEAFFGQGTRLTVV.

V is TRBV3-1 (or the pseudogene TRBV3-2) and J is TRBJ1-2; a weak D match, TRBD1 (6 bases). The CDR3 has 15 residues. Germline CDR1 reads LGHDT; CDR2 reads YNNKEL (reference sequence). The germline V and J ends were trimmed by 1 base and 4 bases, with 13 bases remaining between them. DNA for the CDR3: TGTGCCAGCAGCCAAGGGCCGACAGGCTCCTATGGCTACACCTTC. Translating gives CASSQGPTGSYGYTF.

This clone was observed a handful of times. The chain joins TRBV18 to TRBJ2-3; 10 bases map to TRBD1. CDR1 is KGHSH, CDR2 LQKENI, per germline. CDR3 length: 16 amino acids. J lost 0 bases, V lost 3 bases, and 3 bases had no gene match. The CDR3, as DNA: TGTGCCAGCTCACCTGGACAGGGGGGTAGCACAGATACGCAGTATTTT. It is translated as CASSPGQGGSTDTQYF.

CDR3 residues: CASKRRVTNEKLFF. DNA of the CDR3: TGTGCCAGCAAAAGAAGAGTTACTAATGAAAAACTGTTTTTT. The gene calls are TRBV2 and TRBJ1-4; D is uncertain. Germline V gene sequence: CDR1 SNHLY, CDR2 FYNNEI. Trimming cost V 7 bases and J 2 bases, with 11 bases left between them. This CDR3 comprises 14 residues.

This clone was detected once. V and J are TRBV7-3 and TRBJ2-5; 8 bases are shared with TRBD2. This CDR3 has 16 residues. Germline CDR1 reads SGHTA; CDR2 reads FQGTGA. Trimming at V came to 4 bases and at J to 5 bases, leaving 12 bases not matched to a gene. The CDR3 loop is CASSSLGSGGGETQYF. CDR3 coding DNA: TGTGCCAGCAGCTCCCTTGGGAGCGGGGGCGGGGAGACCCAGTACTTC.

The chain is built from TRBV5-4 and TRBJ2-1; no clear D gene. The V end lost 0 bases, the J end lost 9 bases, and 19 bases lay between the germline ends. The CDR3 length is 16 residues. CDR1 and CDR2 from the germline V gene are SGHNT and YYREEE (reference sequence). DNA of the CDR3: TGTGCCAGCAGCTTGGGAGGTAACCCCGCCGCCGGTGAGCAGTTCTTC. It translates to CASSLGGNPAAGEQFF.

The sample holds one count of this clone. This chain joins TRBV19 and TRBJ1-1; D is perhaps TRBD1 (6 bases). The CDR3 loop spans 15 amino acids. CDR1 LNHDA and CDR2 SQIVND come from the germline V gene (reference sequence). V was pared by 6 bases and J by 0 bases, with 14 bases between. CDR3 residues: CASRHGRGLNTEAFF. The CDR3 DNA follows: TGTGCCAGTAGGCACGGCAGGGGTCTGAACACTGAAGCTTTCTTT. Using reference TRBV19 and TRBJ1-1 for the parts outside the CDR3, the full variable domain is DGGITQSPKYLFRKEGQNVTLSCEQNLNHDAMYWYRQDPGQGLRLIYYSQIVNDFQKGDIAEGYSVSREKKESFPLTVTSAQKNPTAFYLCASRHGRGLNTEAFFGQGTRLTVV.

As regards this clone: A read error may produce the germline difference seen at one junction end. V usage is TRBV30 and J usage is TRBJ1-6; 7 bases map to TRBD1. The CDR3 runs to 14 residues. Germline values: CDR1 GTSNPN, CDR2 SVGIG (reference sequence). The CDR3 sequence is CAWSIQGMYSPPHF. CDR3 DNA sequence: TGTGCCTGGAGTATACAGGGGATGTATTCACCCCCCCACTTT.

CDR3 amino acids: CASSIAAGGTEAFF. The CDR3 nucleotides are TGTGCCAGTAGTATAGCGGCAGGGGGAACTGAAGCTTTCTTT. The J gene is TRBJ1-1, the V gene TRBV19; 7 bases match TRBD1. After removal of 1 base from V and 5 bases from J, the junction contained 4 bases not matched to a gene. From germline, CDR1 is LNHDA and CDR2 SQIVND (reference sequence). This CDR3 contains 14 residues. The full variable domain, in which reference TRBV19 and TRBJ1-1 provide the parts outside the CDR3, is DGGITQSPKYLFRKEGQNVTLSCEQNLNHDAMYWYRQDPGQGLRLIYYSQIVNDFQKGDIAEGYSVSREKKESFPLTVTSAQKNPTAFYLCASSIAAGGTEAFFGQGTRLTVV.

CDR3 residues: CASSASLTSLAGAPTDTQYF. CDR3 nucleotides: TGTGCCAGCAGTGCCTCACTGACCTCACTAGCGGGGGCCCCCACAGATACGCAGTATTTT. The chain combines TRBV6-4 with TRBJ2-3; TRBD2 matches at 11 bases. With 4 bases clipped from V and 2 bases from J, the junction kept 17 bases outside the gene matches. Looked up from germline, CDR1 is MRHNA and CDR2 is SNTAGT. The CDR3 is 20 amino acids.

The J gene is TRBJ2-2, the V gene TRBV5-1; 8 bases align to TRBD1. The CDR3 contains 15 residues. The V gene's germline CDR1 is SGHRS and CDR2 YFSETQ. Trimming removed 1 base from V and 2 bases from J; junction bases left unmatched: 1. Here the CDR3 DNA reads TGCGCCAGCAGCTTGACAGGGGGTAACACCGGGGAGCTGTTTTTT. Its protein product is CASSLTGGNTGELFF. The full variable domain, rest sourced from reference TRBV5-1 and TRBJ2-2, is KAGVTQTPRYLIKTRGQQVTLSCSPISGHRSVSWYQQTPGQGLQFLFEYFSETQRNKGNFPGRFSGRQFSNSRSEMNVSTLELGDSALYLCASSLTGGNTGELFFGEGSRLTVL.

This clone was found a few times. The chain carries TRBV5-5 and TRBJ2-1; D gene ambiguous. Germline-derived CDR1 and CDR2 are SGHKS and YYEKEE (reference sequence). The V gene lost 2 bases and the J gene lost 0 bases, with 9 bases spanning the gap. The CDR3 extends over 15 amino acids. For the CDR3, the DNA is TGTGCCAGCAGCTTTACAATAAGCTCCTACAATGAGCAGTTCTTC. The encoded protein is CASSFTISSYNEQFF. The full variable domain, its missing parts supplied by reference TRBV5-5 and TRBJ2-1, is DAGVTQSPTHLIKTRGQQVTLRCSPISGHKSVSWYQQVLGQGPQFIFQYYEKEERGRGNFPDRFSARQFPNYSSELNVNALLLGDSALYLCASSFTISSYNEQFFGPGTRLTVL.

The CDR3 nucleotides are TGTGCCAGCAGCTCTACCCCCGGGGGCACTGAAGCTTTCTTT. Protein: CASSSTPGGTEAFF. The chain employs TRBV9 and TRBJ1-1; TRBD1 might be the D (5 bases). Germline V CDR1 and CDR2: SGDLS, YYNGEE. Trimming removed 4 bases from V and 4 bases from J, with 14 bases in between. The CDR3 length is 14 residues.

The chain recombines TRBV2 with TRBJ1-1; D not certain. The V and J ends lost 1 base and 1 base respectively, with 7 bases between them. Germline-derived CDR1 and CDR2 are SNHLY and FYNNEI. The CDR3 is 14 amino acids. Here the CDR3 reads CASSEENTNTEAFF. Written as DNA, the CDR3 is TGTGCCAGCAGTGAAGAAAACACGAACACTGAAGCTTTCTTT. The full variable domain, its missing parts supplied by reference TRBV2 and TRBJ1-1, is EPEVTQTPSHQVTQMGQEVILRCVPISNHLYFYWYRQILGQKVEFLVSFYNNEISEKSEIFDDQFSVERPDGSNFTLKIRSTKLEDSAMYFCASSEENTNTEAFFGQGTRLTVV.

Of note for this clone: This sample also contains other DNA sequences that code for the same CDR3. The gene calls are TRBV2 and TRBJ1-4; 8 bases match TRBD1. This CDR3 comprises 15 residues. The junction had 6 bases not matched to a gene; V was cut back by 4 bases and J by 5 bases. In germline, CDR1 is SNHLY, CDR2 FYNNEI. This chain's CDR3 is CASSALTGVNEKLFF. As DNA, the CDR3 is TGTGCCAGCAGTGCCCTGACAGGGGTGAATGAAAAACTGTTTTTT.

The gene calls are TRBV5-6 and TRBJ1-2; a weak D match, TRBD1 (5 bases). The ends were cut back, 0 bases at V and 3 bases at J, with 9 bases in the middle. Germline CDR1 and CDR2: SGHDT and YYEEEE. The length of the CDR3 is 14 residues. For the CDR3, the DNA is TGTGCCAGCAGCTTGGGGCAGGGTGACTATGGCTACACCTTC. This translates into CASSLGQGDYGYTF.